A selection of T cell receptor beta chains follows, all from one sample in a study of early T cells in non-severe SARS-CoV-2 infection. Using its own MiXCR run on the 5' RACE reads, TCRdb lists one record per CDR3 protein. This sample has some 71,000 distinct CDR3 sequences, with 12% found just once. Source material: whole blood. All receptors come from an adult who was a healthcare worker with PCR-confirmed SARS-CoV-2 infection or an uninfected control (not recorded which). The CDR3 runs from the conserved cysteine through the conserved F or W. Fields, in order: D gene, J gene, V gene, clone size, CDR3 DNA, CDR3 protein. D genes are given only for firm matches. Only some rows state a clone size, as once, few, many or a class for expanded clones.

d_gene: TRBD1
j_gene: TRBJ1-2
v_gene: TRBV29-1
abundance: -
CDR3nt: TGCAGCGTTGCCGACGGTGACCTGACAGGGGAAGGCTACACCTTC
CDR3aa: CSVADGDLTGEGYTF

d_gene: TRBD2
j_gene: TRBJ2-1
v_gene: TRBV20-1
abundance: many
CDR3nt: TGCAGTGCTAGAGATGGGCTAGCGGGGGGGATCTACAATGAGCAGTTCTTC
CDR3aa: CSARDGLAGGIYNEQFF

d_gene: -
j_gene: TRBJ2-7
v_gene: TRBV5-1
abundance: -
CDR3nt: TGCGCCAGCAGCGGAGGGGGCTCGTACGAGCAGTACTTC
CDR3aa: CASSGGGSYEQYF

d_gene: -
j_gene: TRBJ1-4
v_gene: TRBV20-1
abundance: -
CDR3nt: TGCAGTGCTAGTTCAGGGCCAGGCTTCGAAAAACTGTTTTTT
CDR3aa: CSASSGPGFEKLFF

d_gene: TRBD1
j_gene: TRBJ2-7
v_gene: TRBV7-9
abundance: -
CDR3nt: TGTGCCAGCAGCTCCCGGACAGGGGATTACTACGAGCAGTACTTC
CDR3aa: CASSSRTGDYYEQYF

d_gene: -
j_gene: TRBJ2-1
v_gene: TRBV5-6
abundance: many
CDR3nt: TGTGCCAGCAGCTTGGAAACCTCCAATGAGCAGTTCTTC
CDR3aa: CASSLETSNEQFF

d_gene: -
j_gene: TRBJ2-7
v_gene: TRBV3-1
abundance: many
CDR3nt: TGTGCCAGCAGCCAGGGCACCTCCTACGAACAGTACTTC
CDR3aa: CASSQGTSYEQYF

d_gene: -
j_gene: TRBJ2-7
v_gene: TRBV18
abundance: many
CDR3nt: TGTGCCAGCTCTTCGGGGGGACACTCCCCCGCGGACGAGCAGTACTTC
CDR3aa: CASSSGGHSPADEQYF

d_gene: TRBD1
j_gene: TRBJ1-5
v_gene: TRBV6-5
abundance: few
CDR3nt: TGTGCCAGCAGCCGAACAGGGGACAGAAATCAGCCCCAGCATTTT
CDR3aa: CASSRTGDRNQPQHF

d_gene: TRBD1
j_gene: TRBJ2-5
v_gene: TRBV19
abundance: -
CDR3nt: TGTGCCAGCCTGGTACAGGGGGAGACCCAGTACTTC
CDR3aa: CASLVQGETQYF

d_gene: TRBD1
j_gene: TRBJ2-2
v_gene: TRBV29-1
abundance: few
CDR3nt: TGCAGCGCTGACAGGGGTCCCGGGGAGCTGTTTTTT
CDR3aa: CSADRGPGELFF

d_gene: -
j_gene: TRBJ2-5
v_gene: TRBV5-1
abundance: many
CDR3nt: TGCGCCAGCAGCCCCCGCGGGGAAGGAGAGACCCAGTACTTC
CDR3aa: CASSPRGEGETQYF

d_gene: -
j_gene: TRBJ1-4
v_gene: TRBV29-1
abundance: few
CDR3nt: TGCAGCGCCCGCTGGGCTACTAATGAAAAACTGTTTTTT
CDR3aa: CSARWATNEKLFF

d_gene: -
j_gene: TRBJ1-1
v_gene: TRBV5-1
abundance: -
CDR3nt: TGCGCCAGCAGCTTGAATACGGGGAACACTGAAGCTTTCTTT
CDR3aa: CASSLNTGNTEAFF

d_gene: -
j_gene: TRBJ2-1
v_gene: TRBV9
abundance: few
CDR3nt: TGTGCCAGCAGCGTAGCTGGGCGGGACGGGGACAATGAGCAGTTCTTC
CDR3aa: CASSVAGRDGDNEQFF